The 10 T cell receptor beta chains below all came from one sample that was sequenced in a study of blood T cell repertoires in COVID-19. The data were produced by immunoSEQ multiplex PCR, yet TCRdb's version contains in-frame clones alone and is incomplete. The sample lists about 130,000 clones; more than 70% were seen once. Sequenced material: peripheral blood. The receptors stem from a woman aged 60 to 75 with acute or convalescent COVID-19.

The chain has TRBV4-2 and TRBJ2-5, with a weak D call TRBD1 (5 bases). The CDR3 contains 16 residues. The V gene lost 1 base and the J gene lost 2 bases, with 14 bases spanning the gap. Germline CDR1 is LGHNA and CDR2 is YNFKEQ. DNA for the CDR3: TGTGCCAGCAGCCAAGGTGGTGCAGGGCGGCAAGAGACCCAGTACTTC. Protein: CASSQGGAGRQETQYF.

The J gene is TRBJ1-1, the V gene TRBV19; D is uncertain. The germline CDR1 and CDR2 sequences are LNHDA and SQIVND (reference sequence). The CDR3 is 16 amino acids. Trimming removed 0 bases at V and 5 bases at J, with 16 bases between. The CDR3 region has the DNA TGTGCCAGTAGTATAGATGAGGGCCTTTTTCGGACTGAAGCTTTCTTT. This translates into CASSIDEGLFRTEAFF.

This chain joins TRBV6-5 and TRBJ2-5, with D perhaps TRBD2 (7 bases). There are 15 residues in the CDR3. V was shortened by 7 bases and J by 5 bases, with 20 bases between the two germline ends. CDR1 and CDR2 from the germline V gene are MNHEY and SVGAGI. The CDR3 DNA follows: TGTGCCAGCAAAAATTCGGGGGGCGCTACGGAGACCCAGTACTTC. The encoded protein is CASKNSGGATETQYF.

The chain recombines TRBV30 with TRBJ1-1; the D gene is possibly TRBD1 (6 bases). Germline V gene data show CDR1 as GTSNPN and CDR2 as SVGIG (reference sequence). Trimming cost V 3 bases and J 1 base, with 12 bases left between them. This CDR3 comprises 14 residues. CDR3 sequence (DNA): TGTGCCTGGAGCCCGGGACATACGAACACTGAAGCTTTCTTT. Translation gives CAWSPGHTNTEAFF.

The genes are TRBV30 and TRBJ2-1; TRBD2 agrees at 8 bases. The junction had 10 bases not matched to a gene; V was cut back by 3 bases and J by 0 bases. Germline V lookup: CDR1 GTSNPN, CDR2 SVGIG (reference sequence). The CDR3 covers 17 residues. The CDR3 sequence is CAWRILQREISYNEQFF. CDR3 nucleotides: TGTGCCTGGAGGATACTCCAGCGGGAGATCTCCTACAATGAGCAGTTCTTC.

CDR3 region: CASSLSRPQDTQYF. In DNA, the CDR3 is TGTGCCAGCAGTTTATCGAGGCCCCAGGATACGCAGTATTTT. The V call is TRBV27, the J call TRBJ2-3; D is undetermined. Trimming removed 0 bases from V and 6 bases from J, with 10 bases in between. This CDR3 spans 14 amino acids. Per germline, CDR1 MNHEY and CDR2 SMNVEV (reference sequence).

The chain uses TRBV2 and TRBJ1-2, with D unresolved. Germline CDR1 is SNHLY and CDR2 is FYNNEI. CDR3 length: 15 residues. The V end was cut by 6 bases, the J end by 0 bases, with 14 bases between. The CDR3 bases are TGTGCCAGCAGGGGCAGATACGAACCTAACTATGGCTACACCTTC. It codes for CASRGRYEPNYGYTF.

This clone came up a few times. The CDR3 protein is CATSRDRAGGYTF. In DNA form, the CDR3 reads TGTGCCACCAGCAGAGACAGGGCGGGGGGCTACACCTTC. The V call is TRBV15, the J call TRBJ1-2; possible D gene TRBD1, 5 bases. V gave up 0 bases and J gave up 8 bases, with 10 bases separating them. The germline gives CDR1 LNHNV, CDR2 YYDKDF (reference sequence). This CDR3 has 13 residues. Drawing the rest from reference TRBV15 and TRBJ1-2, the complete variable domain is DAMVIQNPRYQVTQFGKPVTLSCSQTLNHNVMYWYQQKSSQAPKLLFHYYDKDFNNEADTPDNFQSRRPNTSFCFLDIRSPGLGDTAMYLCATSRDRAGGYTFGSGTRLTVV.

The chain joins TRBV27 to TRBJ2-7; 14 nucleotides match TRBD2. The CDR3 is 19 amino acids. CDR1 is MNHEY and CDR2 is SMNVEV in the germline V gene (reference sequence). The trim removed 8 bases at V and 1 base at J, leaving 16 bases unmatched. DNA for the CDR3: TGTGCCAGCTCCTTATTCTGGGGACTAGCGGGAGATCCTTCCTACGAGCAGTACTTC. As protein: CASSLFWGLAGDPSYEQYF.

The chain couples TRBV27 to TRBJ1-5, with no clear D. V lost 5 bases, J lost 7 bases, and 12 bases lay in between. The CDR3 has 13 amino acids. Germline loops: CDR1 MNHEY, CDR2 SMNVEV (reference sequence). The CDR3 loop is CASSPGTGQPQHF. As DNA, the CDR3 is TGTGCCAGCAGTCCCGGTACGGGGCAGCCCCAGCATTTT.